This paragraph reports one T cell receptor (beta chain). This specimen belongs to a study of T cell changes during pregnancy in multiple sclerosis. Unmatched junction bases numbered 6, after V lost 5 bases and J lost 3 bases. The V gene's germline CDR1 is SNHLY and CDR2 FYNNEI. The CDR3 is made up of 14 amino acids. Measured with immunoSEQ multiplex PCR; TCRdb has only the in-frame clones, and not every one. The profile shows more than 85,000 clones, 94% of them singletons. The clonotype was recovered from a female donor in good health, enrolled as a control in a pregnancy study. The chain combines TRBV2 with TRBJ1-2, with 7 bases aligning to TRBD1. Specimen: peripheral blood, collected after pregnancy. CDR3 bases: TGTGCCAGCAGTTCAACCGGGACAGACTATGGCTACACCTTC. This gives the protein CASSSTGTDYGYTF. Full variable domain (remainder filled in from reference TRBV2 and TRBJ1-2): EPEVTQTPSHQVTQMGQEVILRCVPISNHLYFYWYRQILGQKVEFLVSFYNNEISEKSEIFDDQFSVERPDGSNFTLKIRSTKLEDSAMYFCASSSTGTDYGYTFGSGTRLTVV.